The 9 T cell receptor beta chains presented below share a single source sample, sequenced in a study of Tregs in tolerant kidney transplant recipients. Repertoires were generated with immunoSEQ multiplex PCR, while TCRdb's copy carries only in-frame clones and drops some. The profile shows about 64,000 clones, approximately 87% of them singletons. Mixed chimerism was transient after nonmyeloablative marrow transplants from related graft donors. Sample: CD4+ T cells from blood (PBMCs), taken 6 months after the transplant. Every receptor here comes from a human patient who received a combined kidney and bone marrow transplant. Some T cells may have originated in the graft donor.

The rearrangement links TRBV7-2 to TRBJ2-7; 7 bases match TRBD2. The CDR3 has 14 residues. V gave up 5 bases and J gave up 2 bases; unmatched junction bases: 6. CDR1 is SGHTA, CDR2 FQGNSA, per germline. The CDR3 DNA reads TGTGCCAGCAGCCCAGCTAGCGGCGCCTACGAGCAGTACTTC. Protein: CASSPASGAYEQYF.

The chain couples TRBV29-1 to TRBJ2-7; possible D gene TRBD1, 6 bases. CDR3 size: 13 residues. Trimming took off 6 bases at V and 6 bases at J, with 18 bases between the two ends. Looked up from germline, CDR1 is SQVTM and CDR2 is ANQGSEA. The CDR3 here is CSVSRNRDGEQYF. The CDR3 DNA reads TGCAGCGTCTCTCGTAACAGGGACGGCGAGCAGTACTTC.

The gene calls are TRBV6-1 and TRBJ2-2, with D perhaps TRBD2 (6 bases). There are 15 residues in the CDR3. Trimming left V 5 bases short and J 3 bases short, with 13 bases between. In germline, CDR1 is MNHNS, CDR2 SASEGT. For the CDR3, the DNA is TGTGCCAGCAGTCTTAGCGGTATCGACACCGGGGAGCTGTTTTTT. It encodes CASSLSGIDTGELFF.

The CDR3 DNA follows: TGTGCCAGCAGCTTGATACAGGGAAGGGGAAACACCATATATTTT. This sequence encodes CASSLIQGRGNTIYF. The chain employs TRBV7-6 and TRBJ1-3; tentative D call: TRBD1 (6 bases). Trimming removed 3 bases from V and 4 bases from J, with 13 bases in between. CDR3 length equals 15 residues. CDR1 is SGHVS and CDR2 is FNYEAQ in the germline V gene.

The genes are TRBV19 and TRBJ2-3, with 11 bases fitting TRBD2. The CDR3 spans 15 residues. The J segment lost 4 bases and the V segment lost 6 bases, leaving 6 bases of the junction unmatched. CDR1 is LNHDA and CDR2 is SQIVND in the germline V gene (reference sequence). In nucleotides, the CDR3 is TGTGCCAGTAGCGCACTAGCGGGAGTCGCAGATACGCAGTATTTT. It encodes CASSALAGVADTQYF.

This chain joins TRBV7-9 and TRBJ1-3, with D possibly TRBD1 on 6 matching bases. This CDR3 comprises 15 residues. CDR1 is SEHNR, CDR2 FQNEAQ, per germline (reference sequence). V was trimmed by 5 bases and J by 4 bases, leaving 15 bases between them. The CDR3 DNA reads TGTGCCAGCAGCGCTACACAGGGCGGCGGAAACACCATATATTTT. It yields the protein CASSATQGGGNTIYF.

Concerning this clone itself: The germline gene is not matched at one end of the junction; a read error may be the cause. The chain couples TRBV2 to TRBJ1-6; no firm D call. Germline V lookup: CDR1 SNHLY, CDR2 FYNNEI. The length of the CDR3 is 16 residues. The CDR3 protein is CASSDRHTSYNSPLHF. DNA for the CDR3: TGTGCCAGCAGTGACCGTCATACCTCCTATAATTCCCCCCTCCACTTT.

This chain joins TRBV4-2 and TRBJ2-3; TRBD2 aligns across 13 bases. There are 16 residues in the CDR3. V dropped 4 bases and J dropped 3; count of bases not matched to a gene: 4. Germline V CDR1 and CDR2: LGHNA, YNFKEQ. DNA for the CDR3: TGTGCCAGCAGCCGGACTAGCGGGAGTGGTACAGATACGCAGTATTTT. This sequence encodes CASSRTSGSGTDTQYF.

This clone has just one count. The CDR3 nucleotides are TGTGCTAGTGGCCTCCGGGGCCCGCGGGGCTACGAGCAGTACTTC. Amino acids: CASGLRGPRGYEQYF. The chain is built from TRBV12-5 and TRBJ2-7; D is possibly TRBD2 (6 bases). V was clipped by 6 bases and J by 3 bases, with 18 bases between them. Germline V gene data show CDR1 as LGHNT and CDR2 as FRNRAP. The CDR3 length is 15 residues.